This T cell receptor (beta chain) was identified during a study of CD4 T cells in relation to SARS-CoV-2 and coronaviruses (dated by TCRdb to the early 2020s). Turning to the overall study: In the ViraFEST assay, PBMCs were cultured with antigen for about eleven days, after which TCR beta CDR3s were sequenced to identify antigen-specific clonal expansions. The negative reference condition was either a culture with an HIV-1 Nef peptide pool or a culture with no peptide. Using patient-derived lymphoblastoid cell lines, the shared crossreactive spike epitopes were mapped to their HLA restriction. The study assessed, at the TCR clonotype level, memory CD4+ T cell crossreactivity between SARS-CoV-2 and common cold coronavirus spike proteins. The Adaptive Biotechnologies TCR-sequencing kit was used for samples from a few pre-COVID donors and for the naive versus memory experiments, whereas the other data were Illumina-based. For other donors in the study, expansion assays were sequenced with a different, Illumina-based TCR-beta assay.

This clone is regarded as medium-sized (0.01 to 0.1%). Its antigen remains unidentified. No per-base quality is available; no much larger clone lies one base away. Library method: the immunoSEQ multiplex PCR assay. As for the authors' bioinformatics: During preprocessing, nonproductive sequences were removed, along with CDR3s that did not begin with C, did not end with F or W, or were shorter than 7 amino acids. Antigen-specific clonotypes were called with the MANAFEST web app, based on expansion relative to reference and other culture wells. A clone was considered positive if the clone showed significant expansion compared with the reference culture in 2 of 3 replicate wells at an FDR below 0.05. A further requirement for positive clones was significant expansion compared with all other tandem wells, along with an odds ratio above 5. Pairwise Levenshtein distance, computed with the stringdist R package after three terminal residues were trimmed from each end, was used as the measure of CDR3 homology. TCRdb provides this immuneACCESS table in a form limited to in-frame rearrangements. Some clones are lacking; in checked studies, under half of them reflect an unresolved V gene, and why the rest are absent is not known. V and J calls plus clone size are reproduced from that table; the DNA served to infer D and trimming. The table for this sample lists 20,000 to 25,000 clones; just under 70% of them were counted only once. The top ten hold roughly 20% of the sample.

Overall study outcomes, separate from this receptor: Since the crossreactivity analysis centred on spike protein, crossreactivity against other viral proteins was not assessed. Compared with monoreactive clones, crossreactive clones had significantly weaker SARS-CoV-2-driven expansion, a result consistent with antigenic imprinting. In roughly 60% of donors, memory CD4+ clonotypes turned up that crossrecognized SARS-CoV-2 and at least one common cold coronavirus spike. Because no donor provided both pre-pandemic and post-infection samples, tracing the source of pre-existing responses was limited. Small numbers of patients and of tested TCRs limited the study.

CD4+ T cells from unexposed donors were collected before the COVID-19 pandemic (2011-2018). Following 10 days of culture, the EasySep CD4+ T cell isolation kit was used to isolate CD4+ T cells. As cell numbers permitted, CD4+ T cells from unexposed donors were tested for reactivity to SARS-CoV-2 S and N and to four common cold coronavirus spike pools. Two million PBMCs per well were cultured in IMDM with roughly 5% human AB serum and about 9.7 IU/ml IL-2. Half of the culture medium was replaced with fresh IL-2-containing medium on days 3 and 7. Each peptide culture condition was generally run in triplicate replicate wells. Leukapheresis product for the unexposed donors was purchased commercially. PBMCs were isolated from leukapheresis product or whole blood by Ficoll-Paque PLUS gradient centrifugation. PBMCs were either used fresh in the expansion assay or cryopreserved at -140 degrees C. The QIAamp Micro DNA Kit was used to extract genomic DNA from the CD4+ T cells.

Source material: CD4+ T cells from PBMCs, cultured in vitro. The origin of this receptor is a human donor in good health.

The DNA sequence is TGCAGCGCCGGGACAGGGGATACTAACTATGGCTACACCTTC. This is translated as CSAGTGDTNYGYTF. The chain employs TRBV29-1 and TRBJ1-2; 10 junctional bases match TRBD1. The germline V gene gives CDR1 as SQVTM and CDR2 as ANQGSEA. CDR3 length: 14 amino acids, cysteine to phenylalanine. Kept here is only the CDR3 DNA, which spans 42 bases and is read in frame from base 1. The junction shows trimming of 7 bases on V and 0 bases on J, and the gene matches do not reach 5 bases of it.